This TCR beta chain was captured by sequencing in a study of T cell clones after liver transplantation. Study context: TCRbeta sequencing after a pre-transplant mixed lymphocyte reaction identified graft-donor-reactive clones, later tracked in post-transplant blood. Timepoints were pre-transplant, pre-withdrawal, and after withdrawal was completed or failed. The study, taken as a whole, reports: A larger donor-reactive than third-party decline suggested partial antigen-specific deletion.

V was shortened by 4 bases and J by 3 bases, with 16 bases between the two germline ends. Germline assignment: CDR1 SGHNT and CDR2 YYREEE (reference sequence). The CDR3 is 15 amino acids. As regards this clone: As yet, its antigen is unknown.

Data came from immunoSEQ multiplex PCR; TCRdb stores just in-frame clones and leaves some out. The sample shows 12,000 to 15,000 clones, 80% to 95% of them seen only once. Sequences were derived from CD8+ T cells from blood, sampled before liver transplant. The chain recombines TRBV5-4 with TRBJ1-1; D uncertain. The receptor's source is a human donor who received a liver transplant. The CDR3 here is CASSPAPNDDTEAFF. DNA for the CDR3: TGTGCCAGCAGCCCGGCCCCTAATGATGACACTGAAGCTTTCTTT.